The 17 T cell receptor beta chains below all came from one sample that was sequenced in a study of response to subunit inactivated influenza vaccine (dated by TCRdb to 2016 to 2019). Library preparation employed RT-PCR. For sequencing, an Illumina HiSeq 2500 was employed. Using fastp trimming at Q25 and MiXCR clonotype assembly, TCRdb reanalyzed the public sequencing data and kept in-frame beta chains. Each CDR3 protein appears once, grouped with its most common genes and DNA. This sample comprises under 950,000 distinct CDR3 sequences, over 20% of them detected only once. The ten biggest clones cover 9.5% to 13% of the sample. The sequencing here drew on PBMCs from blood, taken roughly 5 days after vaccination. The receptors were gathered from a man in his fifties or sixties who received an inactivated influenza vaccine. Donor details come from another sample of the same person, matched by shared clones.

This rearrangement joins TRBV15 to TRBJ2-7; TRBD2 agrees at 9 bases. V was pared by 4 bases and J by 4 bases, with 5 bases of the junction left unmatched. The CDR3 totals 14 residues. CDR1 and CDR2 (germline): LNHNV, YYDKDF (reference sequence). The CDR3 DNA reads TGTGCCACCAGCAAGGCGGGAGGGGCGTACGAGCAGTACTTC. Protein sequence: CATSKAGGAYEQYF. Together with reference TRBV15 and TRBJ2-7, the CDR3 gives the full variable domain: DAMVIQNPRYQVTQFGKPVTLSCSQTLNHNVMYWYQQKSSQAPKLLFHYYDKDFNNEADTPDNFQSRRPNTSFCFLDIRSPGLGDTAMYLCATSKAGGAYEQYFGPGTRLTVT.

This clonotype has just a few counts. The V call is TRBV9, the J call TRBJ2-7, with D possibly TRBD1 on 6 matching bases. Germline lookup yields CDR1 SGDLS and CDR2 YYNGEE. This CDR3 region has 15 residues. Trimming stripped 2 bases from V and 2 bases from J, with 14 bases between. CDR3: CASSVGDTPAYEQYF. The CDR3 DNA is TGTGCCAGCAGCGTTGGGGACACCCCAGCCTACGAGCAGTACTTC.

In its sample, this clonotype was seen many times. V usage is TRBV7-2 and J usage is TRBJ2-2; D call uncertain. The CDR3 has 14 residues. The germline CDR1 and CDR2 sequences are SGHTA and FQGNSA. V lost 5 bases, J lost 6 bases, and 13 bases lay in between. CDR3 coding DNA: TGTGCCAGCAGCCCGGTATTGGTCGCCGGGGAGCTGTTTTTT. It translates to CASSPVLVAGELFF.

This clonotype showed up just a few times. J is TRBJ2-1 and V is TRBV5-1, with TRBD2 identical over 12 bases. The CDR3 contains 16 residues. With V trimmed by 1 base and J by 7 bases, 6 bases remained unmatched. The germline CDR1 and CDR2 sequences are SGHRS and YFSETQ. The CDR3 bases are TGCGCCAGCAGCTTGAGCCTAGCGGGGGGGCCTAATGAGCAGTTCTTC. Protein sequence: CASSLSLAGGPNEQFF.

This clonotype appeared a few times. The V gene is TRBV18, the J gene TRBJ1-1; possibly TRBD1 for D (6 bases). The CDR3 consists of 14 residues. In germline, CDR1 is KGHSH, CDR2 LQKENI. V gave up 6 bases and J gave up 4 bases, with 15 bases separating them. CDR3 nucleotide sequence: TGTGCCAGCTCTCGGCAGGGACATATCACTGAAGCTTTCTTT. This encodes CASSRQGHITEAFF.

The sample holds a few counts of this clonotype. The chain joins TRBV29-1 to TRBJ2-2, with D tentatively TRBD1 (5 bases). The V and J ends lost 5 bases and 8 bases respectively, with 9 bases between them. Per germline, CDR1 SQVTM and CDR2 ANQGSEA. The CDR3 runs to 11 residues. In DNA, the CDR3 is TGCAGCGTTCAAGGGGTTGGGGAGCTGTTTTTT. Translated, it gives CSVQGVGELFF.

This clonotype was detected only a few times. J is TRBJ2-7 and V is TRBV6-2 or TRBV6-3, with TRBD1 matching 9 bases. With V trimmed by 7 bases and J by 2 bases, 9 bases remained unmatched. Germline assignment: CDR1 MNHEY and CDR2 SVGEGT. The CDR3 totals 15 residues. CDR3 nucleotides: TGTGCCAGCACGCGACCCGGGACAGGGACCTACGAGCAGTACTTC. Translation gives CASTRPGTGTYEQYF.

V gene TRBV20-1 combines with J gene TRBJ2-2; 7 bases map to TRBD2. This CDR3 is 15 amino acids long. J lost 6 bases, V lost 4 bases, and 11 bases had no gene match. CDR1 is DFQATT and CDR2 is SNEGSKA in the germline V gene (reference sequence). The CDR3 loop is CSATYWGGIAGELFF. The CDR3 region has the DNA TGCAGTGCTACATACTGGGGGGGAATAGCCGGGGAGCTGTTTTTT.

The V gene is TRBV11-2, the J gene TRBJ2-1, with TRBD2 identical over 10 bases. The CDR3 has 16 amino acids. J gave up 4 bases and V 5 bases, and 8 bases lay outside the gene matches. Per the germline V gene, CDR1 is SGHAT and CDR2 is FQNNGV. CDR3 residues: CASSTLAGDGYNEQFF. CDR3 sequence (DNA): TGTGCCAGCAGCACCCTAGCGGGGGATGGATACAATGAGCAGTTCTTC.

The chain employs TRBV24-1 and TRBJ2-2, with a tentative D call TRBD2 (5 bases). Germline V gene data show CDR1 as KGHDR and CDR2 as SFDVKD. CDR3 length equals 18 residues. Between the trimmed V and J ends, which lost 4 bases and 4 bases, there was a span of 21 bases. CDR3 sequence (DNA): TGTGCCACCAGTGACCCGAACACCCTCCGGGGTCGCACCGGGGAGCTGTTTTTT. This translates into CATSDPNTLRGRTGELFF.

This clonotype has more than one count but fewer than ten. J is TRBJ2-7 and V is TRBV28, with 7 nucleotides matching TRBD2. There are 14 residues in the CDR3. CDR1 and CDR2 from the germline V gene are MDHEN and SYDVKM. The trim removed 5 bases at V and 3 bases at J, leaving 7 bases unmatched. The CDR3 DNA sequence: TGTGCCAGCAGTCCGACTAGCAGTAACTACGAGCAGTACTTC. Its protein is CASSPTSSNYEQYF.

The table lists this clonotype with a few counts. J is TRBJ1-6 and V is TRBV20-1; a possible D gene is TRBD1 (5 bases). The CDR3 has 16 residues. Trimming took off 1 base at V and 0 bases at J, with 10 bases between the two ends. The germline V gene encodes CDR1 DFQATT and CDR2 SNEGSKA (reference sequence). The CDR3 is CSARGTLSSYNSPLHF. The DNA for the CDR3 is TGCAGTGCTAGAGGGACATTGAGCTCCTATAATTCACCCCTCCACTTT.

This clonotype was detected a few times. CDR3 protein: CASSKRTVLVQETQYF. Here the CDR3 DNA reads TGTGCCAGCAGCAAACGGACAGTTTTGGTACAAGAGACCCAGTACTTC. The chain links TRBV7-2 to TRBJ2-5, with D maybe TRBD1 (6 bases). This CDR3 comprises 16 residues. Germline V CDR1 and CDR2: SGHTA, FQGNSA. Trimming stripped 5 bases from V and 2 bases from J, with 18 bases between.

To note about this clonotype: This sequence may be a read error, since a much larger clone differs from it by one base. The chain links TRBV3-1 to TRBJ1-2; the D is unclear. Germline CDR1 LGHDT, CDR2 YNNKEL (reference sequence). The CDR3 is 15 residues long. The CDR3 loop reads CATSQAVTDNYGYTF. CDR3 bases: TGTGCCACCAGCCAAGCGGTCACCGATAACTATGGCTACACCTTC. Variable domain in full (rest from reference TRBV3-1 and TRBJ1-2): DTAVSQTPKYLVTQMGNDKSIKCEQNLGHDTMYWYKQDSKKFLKIMFSYNNKELIINETVPNRFSPKSPDKAHLNLHINSLELGDSAVYFCATSQAVTDNYGYTFGSGTRLTVV.

In its sample, this clonotype was seen a few times. V is TRBV15 and J is TRBJ2-5; 11 bases match TRBD1. Trimming took 5 bases from V and 5 from J; bases not matched to a gene: 4. The CDR3 contains 14 residues. Germline CDR1 LNHNV, CDR2 YYDKDF (reference sequence). The CDR3 DNA follows: TGTGCCACCAGCGGACAGGGGGCCGGGGAGACCCAGTACTTC. Translated: CATSGQGAGETQYF.

This clonotype has only a few counts. The J gene is TRBJ1-2, the V gene TRBV12-3 or TRBV12-4, with D maybe TRBD1 (6 bases). The CDR3 sequence is 13 residues long. Deletions cut 4 bases from V and 8 bases from J, with 14 bases between. CDR3 DNA: TGTGCCAGCAGTTCAATCGGGACATACGGCTACACCTTC. It yields the protein CASSSIGTYGYTF.

The genes are TRBV20-1 and TRBJ2-3; TRBD1 might be the D (6 bases). Germline V gives CDR1 DFQATT, CDR2 SNEGSKA (reference sequence). This CDR3 region has 13 residues. Trimming removed 5 bases from V and 1 base from J, with 10 bases in between. The CDR3 is CSAARTGTDTQYF. In DNA form, the CDR3 reads TGCAGTGCTGCCAGGACAGGCACAGATACGCAGTATTTT.